Sequencing of this T cell receptor beta chain was carried out in a study of radiation and T cells in renal cell carcinoma. The study, taken as a whole, reports: No pretreatment tumor biopsies were available for baseline clonotypes. From baseline, blood top tumor clonotypes peaked at 2 weeks post-radiation.

Trimming left V 5 bases short and J 8 bases short, with 22 bases between. The CDR3 length is 16 residues. Germline CDR1 and CDR2: LNHDA and SQIVND (reference sequence). Sequenced by immunoSEQ multiplex PCR; TCRdb stores in-frame clones only, minus some. The sample yields 50,000 to 75,000 clones, more than 60% seen once. For this clone: The antigen is unknown.

Sample time point: baseline pretreatment blood. Treatment indicated: 15 Gy SBRT to primary tumor, nephrectomy 4 weeks later. Blood was sampled at baseline, 2 weeks and 4 weeks after SBRT. J is TRBJ2-1 and V is TRBV19, with D maybe TRBD2 (5 bases). The material was blood, obtained from a patient whose treatment included radiotherapy and nephrectomy. The TCR originated in a man aged 55 to 70 with renal cell carcinoma. Written as DNA, the CDR3 is TGTGCCAGTAGTGCGCCCGGACTCCCTGGAGAGCATGAGCAGTTCTTC. Amino acids: CASSAPGLPGEHEQFF.